This T cell receptor (beta chain) was recorded in a study of shared clonotypes between healthy human individuals. Points from the study as a whole: Unshared clonotypes carried lower generation probabilities than those common to all four donors.

Positive CCR7 selection of CD45RO-negative cells yielded the naive CD8 cells, and terminally differentiated effector memory CD45RA+ cells were excluded. This clone came up once. Its antigen remains unidentified. The sample carries other DNA sequences with the same CDR3. Germline-derived CDR1 and CDR2 are LGHNA and YNFKEQ. V lost 0 bases, J lost 4 bases, and 10 bases lay in between. The CDR3 runs 14 residues. Produced via immunoSEQ multiplex PCR; TCRdb's table is partial and in-frame only. The table records 2 million to 2.5 million clones, 93% of them present only once. This sequence joins TRBV4-2 and TRBJ2-7; perhaps TRBD2 as D (6 bases). The TCR was taken from a man aged 18 to 30 in good health. Some clones in this sample may be carry-over from other donors' samples. Sequencing was done on a sample of naive CD8+ T cells from PBMCs. The CDR3 loop reads CASSQDRLGYEQYF. CDR3 nucleotide sequence: TGTGCCAGCAGCCAAGATCGACTAGGGTACGAGCAGTACTTC.